One and the same sample provided the 10 T cell receptor beta chains below, sequenced in a study of shared clonotypes between healthy human individuals. Only in-frame clones appear in the TCRdb table, and some are missing; sequencing was by immunoSEQ multiplex PCR. The table includes fewer than 100,000 clones, about two thirds detected once. Sequencing was performed on memory CD8+ T cells sorted from blood. Subset here: CD45RO+ cells pooled with CCR7-negative TemRA cells. The receptor source for this set is a man between 25 and 39 years old in good health.

This rearrangement joins TRBV4-3 to TRBJ1-4; unclear D gene. The CDR3 runs 15 residues. Germline-derived CDR1 and CDR2 are LGHNA and YSLEER. Between the trimmed V and J ends, which lost 5 bases and 5 bases, there was a span of 15 bases. The DNA of the CDR3 is TGCGCCAGCAGCTACGGGCAGGCCGTCAATGAAAAACTGTTTTTT. It codes for CASSYGQAVNEKLFF.

The gene calls are TRBV7-1 and TRBJ2-3; TRBD2 is a possible D gene (5 bases). TRBV7-1 is marked as an open reading frame, function uncertain. This CDR3 has 13 amino acids. V lost 5 bases and J lost 10, with 16 bases in between. CDR3: CASSPTPRGAQYF. The CDR3 DNA is TGTGCCAGCAGCCCGACCCCTCGGGGAGCGCAGTATTTT.

This clone was counted between two and nine times. The chain links TRBV2 to TRBJ1-5, with D possibly matching TRBD1 (5 bases). Trimming stripped 2 bases from V and 4 bases from J, with 15 bases between. This CDR3 spans 16 amino acids. The germline V gene has CDR1 SNHLY and CDR2 FYNNEI. As DNA, the CDR3 is TGTGCCAGCAGTGAACAGGGCATAGACGTGAATCAGCCCCAGCATTTT. Translation: CASSEQGIDVNQPQHF.

V usage is TRBV2 and J usage is TRBJ2-1; 9 bases match TRBD2. This CDR3 is built from 15 residues. V shed 4 bases and J 7 bases; nucleotides not matched to a gene: 8. Looked up from germline, CDR1 is SNHLY and CDR2 is FYNNEI. The CDR3 is CASSGSGRSMNEQFF. The CDR3 DNA reads as TGTGCCAGCAGTGGTAGCGGGAGAAGTATGAATGAGCAGTTCTTC.

The chain combines TRBV4-3 with TRBJ1-1; no definite D call. The CDR3 contains 16 residues. From germline, CDR1 is LGHNA and CDR2 YSLEER. V was cut by 0 bases and J by 2 bases, with 13 bases left in between. The CDR3 sequence is CASSQDRTTTNTEAFF. The DNA for the CDR3 is TGCGCCAGCAGCCAAGATAGGACGACCACCAACACTGAAGCTTTCTTT.

The V and J genes are TRBV27 and TRBJ2-7, with a tentative D call TRBD2 (5 bases). Germline loops: CDR1 MNHEY, CDR2 SMNVEV (reference sequence). Deletions cut 6 bases from V and 6 bases from J, with 15 bases between. This CDR3 contains 13 residues. This CDR3 reads CASREAPVREQYF. As DNA, the CDR3 is TGTGCCAGCAGGGAGGCTCCAGTCCGCGAGCAGTACTTC.

The chain recombines TRBV30 with TRBJ2-7; 9 bases line up with TRBD1. This CDR3 has 14 amino acids. Per the germline V gene, CDR1 is GTSNPN and CDR2 is SVGIG (reference sequence). Trimming at V came to 5 bases and at J to 4 bases, leaving 9 bases not matched to a gene. In nucleotides, the CDR3 is TGTGCCTGGCACCCCGGGACAGGGACATACGAGCAGTACTTC. Residues: CAWHPGTGTYEQYF.

DNA of the CDR3: TGCAGTGCTAGGGGGGCCTACGAGCAGTACTTC. Protein product: CSARGAYEQYF. The chain recombines TRBV20-1 with TRBJ2-7; D tentatively reads TRBD1 or TRBD2 (5 bases each). This CDR3 contains 11 residues. Trimming pared 3 bases from V and 2 bases from J, leaving 5 bases between. Germline loops: CDR1 DFQATT, CDR2 SNEGSKA (reference sequence).

Many counts were recorded for this clone. The rearrangement uses TRBV7-9 and TRBJ1-1, with a weak D call TRBD1 (5 bases). Trimming took off 6 bases at V and 3 bases at J, with 17 bases between the two ends. Looked up from germline, CDR1 is SEHNR and CDR2 is FQNEAQ (reference sequence). The CDR3 is 15 residues long. The CDR3 sequence: CASRLPGGADTEAFF. CDR3 in DNA: TGTGCCAGCAGGTTACCTGGAGGGGCGGACACTGAAGCTTTCTTT.

This clone has a handful of counts. The chain is built from TRBV7-9 and TRBJ2-6; unclear D gene. V dropped 8 bases and J dropped 0 bases, with 8 bases sitting between them. The length of the CDR3 is 14 residues. Germline-derived CDR1 and CDR2 are SEHNR and FQNEAQ (reference sequence). CDR3 sequence reads: CASQVTSGANVLTF. The DNA of the CDR3 is TGTGCCAGCCAAGTCACCTCTGGGGCCAACGTCCTGACTTTC.